This TCR beta chain comes out of a study of blood T cell repertoires in COVID-19. Trimming stripped 5 bases from V and 0 bases from J, with 11 bases between. The CDR3 has 15 amino acids. Germline CDR1 is SEHNR and CDR2 is FQNEAQ (reference sequence). Measured with immunoSEQ multiplex PCR; TCRdb has only the in-frame clones, and not every one. The sample records roughly 170,000 clones, under 85% being singletons. This clone appeared once. Input material: peripheral blood. The TCR sequence derives from a human donor in a cohort sampled during active COVID-19. V is TRBV7-9 and J is TRBJ1-5; D unresolved. CDR3 residues: CASSLDGNSNQPQHF. The CDR3 DNA sequence: TGTGCCAGCAGCCTGGACGGGAATAGCAATCAGCCCCAGCATTTT.